This T cell receptor (gamma chain) was documented in a study of Vδ1+ human thymocytes. Alphabeta T cells were depleted, then CD3+ Vdelta1+ Vdelta2- thymocytes were FACS-sorted. With respect to this clone: The antigen remains unidentified. The same CDR3 is also encoded by other DNA sequences in this sample.

Extracted RNA was reverse transcribed into cDNA. Pooled V-gene forward primers with one constant-region reverse primer generated the CDR3 amplicons by multiplex PCR. TCRdb made new clone calls on the multiplex PCR reads using CATT. Here the sample spans about 23,000 gamma-chain clones, around 13% being singletons. V lost 5 bases and J lost 4; bases outside the gene matches: 5. The CDR3 covers 12 residues. Per germline, CDR1 GITISATS and CDR2 ISYDGTV (reference sequence). Study observations and caveats: Unexpected Vdelta2 sequences could cause misinterpretation of bulk repertoire data. Donors shared many TRG clonotypes but few TRD clonotypes. Thymic TRG and TRD repertoires appeared highly polyclonal, with Gaussian CDR3 length distributions. Despite high sort purity, roughly 19% of thymic T cell receptor delta sequences were Vdelta2.

The chain has TRGV9 and TRGJ1 or TRGJ2. Sequencing was performed on Vdelta1+ gamma-delta thymocytes from the thymus. Subset of the sample: FACS-sorted CD3+ TCRalphabeta- TCRVdelta1+ TCRVdelta2- thymocytes. This receptor was taken from a child less than two years old who had congenital heart surgery. CDR3 in DNA: TGTGCCTTGTGGGTGCCATATTATAAGAAACTCTTT. This codes for CALWVPYYKKLF.